This is a list of T cell receptor beta chains from one sample in a study of beta chain features in type 1 diabetes. The assay was immunoSEQ multiplex PCR, and TCRdb's table has in-frame clones only and misses some. This table holds 150,000 to 200,000 clones, approximately 8% found once. The sequencing sample was made of central memory CD4+ T cells from blood. These TCRs come from a woman in her forties with type 1 diabetes. The CDR3 runs from the conserved cysteine through the conserved F or W. D genes are given only for firm matches. For some rows the clone size is stated as once, few or many, or as a class when expanded; others skip it.

length,V,size,D,J,DNA,CDR3
16,TRBV4-1,few,TRBD1,TRBJ1-5,TGCGCCAGCAGCCAGGAGGTAGGACAGGACAATCAGCCCCAGCATTTT,CASSQEVGQDNQPQHF
13,TRBV5-1,.,.,TRBJ2-1,TGCGCCAGCAGCTTGGAACTAACGACTGAGCAGTTCTTC,CASSLELTTEQFF
12,TRBV5-4,.,.,TRBJ1-2,TGTGCCAGCAGCTTTGGGGCGCCTGGCTACACCTTC,CASSFGAPGYTF
13,TRBV2,few,.,TRBJ1-2,TGTGCCAGCAGTGCCGGACAGCTCTATGGCTACACCTTC,CASSAGQLYGYTF
15,TRBV28,.,TRBD1,TRBJ2-6,TGTGCCAGCGGGACAGGGGGCGTGGGGGCCAACGTCCTGACTTTC,CASGTGGVGANVLTF
13,TRBV7-3,.,.,TRBJ1-6,TGTGCCAGCAGCCCCGACAGAAATTCACCCCTCCACTTT,CASSPDRNSPLHF
15,TRBV9,few,TRBD2,TRBJ2-1,TGTGCCAGCAGCTACAGCGGGGGGGCCTACAATGAGCAGTTCTTC,CASSYSGGAYNEQFF
14,TRBV19,few,.,TRBJ2-7,TGTGCCAGTAGCTTACAGGCGGACGCCTACGAGCAGTACTTC,CASSLQADAYEQYF
16,TRBV27,.,.,TRBJ2-3,TGTGCCAGCAGGGGGGGAAAGGGACTGATCACAGATACGCAGTATTTT,CASRGGKGLITDTQYF
14,TRBV7-2,.,.,TRBJ1-1,TGTGCCAGCAGCTTAAACCGGATAGCCACTGAAGCTTTCTTT,CASSLNRIATEAFF